Presented here are 5 T cell receptor beta chains from one specimen sequenced in a study of T cells in Graves' hyperthyroidism and ophthalmopathy (dated by TCRdb to the late 2010s). The library was generated by multiplex PCR. Sequencing relied on an Illumina HiSeq 2000. The TCR beta CDR3 regions were amplified from the RNA transcripts. For the first round of RT-PCR on the TCR CDR3, the HTBI primer set was used together with the Qiagen OneStep RT-PCR kit. TCRdb's own reprocessing of the public reads used fastp at Q25 and MiXCR and kept productive beta chains. Identical CDR3 proteins give one entry, which carries the most common genes and DNA. This sample has approximately 700,000 distinct CDR3 sequences in its table, and about 15% of those were observed once. The ten largest clones take up 8.4% of the sample. The specimen was blood. The receptors come from a man in his late teens or twenties with Graves' hyperthyroidism.

This clonotype was detected only a few times. The chain links TRBV10-3 to TRBJ2-3, with unresolved D. V was pared by 3 bases and J by 6 bases, with 7 bases between. Germline values: CDR1 ENHRY, CDR2 SYGVKD. The CDR3 is 12 residues long. The CDR3, as DNA: TGTGCCATCAGTGAAACTGTTGATACGCAGTATTTT. Translation gives CAISETVDTQYF.

V is TRBV9 and J is TRBJ1-2; perhaps TRBD1 as D (5 bases). The CDR3 is 14 residues long. V was trimmed by 6 bases and J by 2 bases, leaving 14 bases between them. The V gene's germline CDR1 is SGDLS and CDR2 YYNGEE. Written as DNA, the CDR3 is TGTGCCAGCACCACAACTGGGGGGAACTATGGCTACACCTTC. It yields the protein CASTTTGGNYGYTF. Combining the CDR3 with reference TRBV9 and TRBJ1-2 gives the whole variable domain DSGVTQTPKHLITATGQRVTLRCSPRSGDLSVYWYQQSLDQGLQFLIQYYNGEERAKGNILERFSAQQFPDLHSELNLSSLELGDSALYFCASTTTGGNYGYTFGSGTRLTVV.

The chain couples TRBV4-2 to TRBJ2-7; no definite D call. Germline assignment: CDR1 LGHNA and CDR2 YNFKEQ. The CDR3 length is 13 residues. Trimming took off 3 bases at V and 5 bases at J, with 11 bases between the two ends. DNA for the CDR3: TGTGCCAGCAGCCACGGGCCATCCAACGAGCAGTACTTC. This encodes CASSHGPSNEQYF.

In its sample, this clonotype was seen many times. The chain links TRBV5-1 to TRBJ2-7; possible D gene TRBD1, 6 bases. Trimming pared 4 bases from V and 1 base from J, leaving 15 bases between. The length of the CDR3 is 15 residues. The V gene's germline CDR1 is SGHRS and CDR2 YFSETQ. The CDR3 region is CASSAGQILSYEQYF. The CDR3 nucleotides read TGCGCCAGCAGCGCCGGACAGATCCTTTCCTACGAGCAGTACTTC.

The chain joins TRBV5-7 to TRBJ2-3; 9 nucleotides line up with TRBD2. TRBV5-7 is reported as an ORF; its role is uncertain. Trimming took 7 bases from V and 1 from J; bases not matched to a gene: 19. This CDR3 is 19 amino acids long. CDR3 amino acids: CASPGWWREGPPGTDTQYF. The DNA for the CDR3 is TGTGCCAGCCCCGGCTGGTGGCGGGAGGGCCCTCCGGGCACAGATACGCAGTATTTT.